This TCR beta chain appears in the sequencing data of a study of control samples from healthy donors and cancer patients. This CDR3 region has 14 residues. CDR1 SQVTM and CDR2 ANQGSEA come from the germline V gene. The V and J ends lost 4 bases and 4 bases respectively, with 14 bases between them. Only in-frame clones appear in the TCRdb table, and some are missing; sequencing was by immunoSEQ multiplex PCR. The sample includes 80,000 to 100,000 clones, roughly 92% of them seen just once. The chain employs TRBV29-1 and TRBJ2-1, with D possibly TRBD1 on 6 matching bases. The sample was blood. The sequence came from a human donor in good health. The donor label of this sample is uncertain. The CDR3 DNA sequence: TGCAGCGTTGGGAGGACAGCCACGTACAATGAGCAGTTCTTC. This sequence encodes CSVGRTATYNEQFF.